The 13 T cell receptor beta chains given below trace back to one sample, sequenced in a study of blood T cells in healthy people across ages. A sample-barcoded 5' primer and a J-beta primer mix were used in a second PCR of roughly 7 to 11 cycles. TCRdb processed the 5' RACE reads anew with MiXCR; each CDR3 protein has one entry. The sample records fewer than 2,000,000 distinct CDR3 sequences, about two fifths being singletons. Input material: blood. The receptor set was obtained from a human donor in good health.

Only a few counts were recorded for this clonotype. The V call is TRBV7-9, the J call TRBJ2-4; D not certain. The closer fit of TRBJ2-5 to the DNA end suggests the J call may be wrong. Germline V CDR1 and CDR2: SEHNR, FQNEAQ (reference sequence). This CDR3 spans 14 amino acids. CDR3 coding DNA: TGTGCCAGCAGCTCCATGAGGTTACAAGAGACCCAGTACTTC. It codes for CASSSMRLQETQYF.

This clonotype was seen only once. The chain joins TRBV9 to TRBJ1-2; D gene unclear. The germline V and J ends were trimmed by 3 bases and 5 bases, with 17 bases remaining between them. The CDR3 has 15 amino acids. Germline V gives CDR1 SGDLS, CDR2 YYNGEE. In DNA, the CDR3 is TGTGCCAGCAGCGCTGAAGTCGGCACCTATTATGGCTACACCTTC. It specifies CASSAEVGTYYGYTF.

CDR3 nucleotides: TGTGCCAGTAGTCCCCAGCGGGAGTCCTACGAGCAGTACTTC. This translates into CASSPQRESYEQYF. This chain connects TRBV19 to TRBJ2-4; 8 bases are shared with TRBD2. The J call could be wrong; TRBJ2-7 is a better fit for the DNA end. The CDR3 has 14 amino acids. CDR1 is LNHDA, CDR2 SQIVND, per germline (reference sequence).

The V and J genes are TRBV4-3 and TRBJ1-5, with D possibly matching TRBD1 (6 bases). V shed 0 bases and J shed 7 bases, with 13 bases lying between them. The length of the CDR3 is 15 residues. Germline V gene sequence: CDR1 LGHNA, CDR2 YSLEER. CDR3 coding DNA: TGCGCCAGCAGCCAAGATCTGGGGGGCGGACAGCCCCAGCATTTT. Translation: CASSQDLGGGQPQHF.

V gene TRBV7-9 combines with J gene TRBJ2-7, with D tentatively TRBD2 (7 bases). The length of the CDR3 is 16 residues. From germline, CDR1 is SEHNR and CDR2 FQNEAQ (reference sequence). The V and J ends lost 5 bases and 2 bases respectively, with 19 bases between them. Written as DNA, the CDR3 is TGTGCCAGCAGCCCGCCAGTTGCGGGGGCAACCTACGAGCAGTACTTC. This translates into CASSPPVAGATYEQYF.

The CDR3 DNA sequence: TGTGCCATCAGTGGGGAAGGATCCTACAATGAGCAGTTCTTC. It is translated as CAISGEGSYNEQFF. V and J are TRBV10-3 and TRBJ2-1; D uncertain. The CDR3 runs to 14 residues. Germline V lookup: CDR1 ENHRY, CDR2 SYGVKD. V lost 4 bases to trimming and J lost 1 base, with 8 bases between them.

This chain joins TRBV20-1 and TRBJ2-1, with 9 bases matching TRBD1. V lost 4 bases and J lost 7; bases outside the gene matches: 5. CDR3 size: 13 residues. Per the germline V gene, CDR1 is DFQATT and CDR2 is SNEGSKA (reference sequence). CDR3 residues: CSAKGQGTNEQFF. CDR3 bases: TGCAGTGCTAAGGGACAGGGAACGAATGAGCAGTTCTTC.

This clonotype was detected only once. The missing conserved phenylalanine or tryptophan at the end of this CDR3 makes a read error likely. The chain recombines TRBV7-8 with TRBJ2-4, with 8 nucleotides matching TRBD1. The end of the DNA aligns better with TRBJ2-7, so the J call may be wrong. Germline CDR1 is SGHVS and CDR2 is FQNEAQ. The CDR3 covers 13 residues. The CDR3 sequence: CASSRTGFYEQYC. The CDR3 DNA is TGTGCCAGCAGTCGGACAGGGTTTTACGAGCAGTACTGC.

The chain uses TRBV20-1 and TRBJ2-7, with TRBD2 matching over 10 bases. Unmatched junction bases numbered 13, after V lost 6 bases and J lost 5 bases. From germline, CDR1 is DFQATT and CDR2 SNEGSKA (reference sequence). The CDR3 extends over 15 amino acids. For the CDR3, the DNA is TGCAGTGCCCCCGACAAAGCGGGGGGGCTGGACGAGCAGTACTTC. Encoded protein: CSAPDKAGGLDEQYF.

The V call is TRBV4-2, the J call TRBJ1-1; D gene ambiguous. The ends were cut back, 0 bases at V and 3 bases at J, with 8 bases in the middle. The CDR3 is 14 amino acids. Germline V gene lookup returns CDR1 LGHNA and CDR2 YNFKEQ. CDR3 nucleotides: TGTGCCAGCAGCCAAGAGGCCCTTGACACTGAAGCTTTCTTT. Its translation is CASSQEALDTEAFF.

This clonotype showed up just a few times. The chain joins TRBV6-6 to TRBJ2-1; 7 bases align to TRBD1. The CDR3 sequence is 13 residues long. Germline V CDR1 and CDR2: MNHNY, SVGAGI (reference sequence). The V and J ends lost 2 bases and 9 bases, in that order; junction bases with no gene match: 4. The CDR3 DNA sequence: TGTGCCAGCAGTTACAGGGGGCAAAGTGAGCAGTTCTTC. This encodes CASSYRGQSEQFF.

V is TRBV5-1 and J is TRBJ2-1, with 7 bases identical to TRBD1. Germline trimming cut 2 bases from V and 4 bases from J; bases unmatched to any gene: 6. This CDR3 contains 15 residues. The germline V gene encodes CDR1 SGHRS and CDR2 YFSETQ. The CDR3 protein is CASSLQGSLYNEQFF. The CDR3 DNA reads TGCGCCAGCAGCTTACAGGGGTCCCTTTACAATGAGCAGTTCTTC.

The gene calls are TRBV20-1 and TRBJ2-5; D is unclear. The V gene lost 3 bases and the J gene lost 2 bases, with 16 bases spanning the gap. Germline V gene lookup returns CDR1 DFQATT and CDR2 SNEGSKA (reference sequence). The CDR3 runs to 15 residues. The CDR3 here is CSARSGSGEQETQYF. Written as DNA, the CDR3 is TGCAGTGCTAGGAGTGGCTCTGGAGAGCAAGAGACCCAGTACTTC.